A selection of T cell receptor beta chains follows, all from one sample in a study of breast tumors, draining lymph nodes, adjacent tissues. TCRdb re-called the multiplex PCR reads with MiXCR, one entry per CDR3 protein. Of 190,000 or so distinct CDR3 sequences listed, about 32% were seen once; the top ten hold around 4.4%. The sequencing input was axillary lymph node tissue. These receptors all stem from a female donor with breast cancer. Some clones in this sample may be carry-over from other donors' samples. Each CDR3 is given with its conserved first and last residue. D genes are given only for firm matches. The listing skips clone size in some rows; elsewhere it reads once, few, many or a size class.

cdr3_nt cdr3_aa j_call d_call clone_size v_call cdr3_length
TGTGCCAGCTCACCAACCCCGGTCGACACTGAAGCTTTCTTT CASSPTPVDTEAFF TRBJ1-1 - - TRBV18 14
TGCGCCAGCAGCCAAAGGACTAGCGGGTCAATCTCCTACAATGAGCAGTTCTTC CASSQRTSGSISYNEQFF TRBJ2-1 TRBD2 many TRBV4-1 18
TGTGCCAGCAGTGAAATGCTAGCGGGATATAATGAGCAGTTCTTC CASSEMLAGYNEQFF TRBJ2-1 TRBD2 many TRBV2 15
TGTGCCAGCAGCCTGACTAGCGGGAGTATTACCCAGCAGTTCTTC CASSLTSGSITQQFF TRBJ2-1 TRBD2 - TRBV5-6 15
TGTGCCAGCAGTGTCCGGCCTTGGACCTCCCCTGAGCAGTTCTTC CASSVRPWTSPEQFF TRBJ2-1 - - TRBV6-1 15
TGTGCCACCAGCCGAAGAGCGGGACAGGGAACCTATGGCTACACCTTC CATSRRAGQGTYGYTF TRBJ1-2 TRBD1 many TRBV15 16
TGTGCTAGAGAAACGGGAGGAAGGGCGACCCAGTACTTC CARETGGRATQYF TRBJ2-5 TRBD2 - TRBV19 13
TGTGCCAGCAGCGTAGGTAGCATTCAGTACTTC CASSVGSIQYF TRBJ2-4 - - TRBV7-9 11
TGTGCCAGCAGTACCCTAGCGGCGAGCAATGAGCAATTCTTC CASSTLAASNEQFF TRBJ2-1 TRBD2 - TRBV2 14
TGTGCCAGCAGCGACGGGACAGGGGTCAGTGAGCAGTCCTTC CASSDGTGVSEQSF TRBJ2-1 TRBD1 - TRBV9 14
TGCGCCAGCAGCTCGACAGGGGTCAATGAGCAGTTCTTC CASSSTGVNEQFF TRBJ2-1 TRBD1 many TRBV5-1 13
TGTACCAGCAGCTTAGGCAACGCAGATACGCAGTATTTT CTSSLGNADTQYF TRBJ2-3 - - TRBV7-6 13
TGTGCCAGCAGCTTAACCCCAAAATCGGGGAGCAATCAGCCCCAGCATTTT CASSLTPKSGSNQPQHF TRBJ1-5 - many TRBV7-8 17
TGTGCCAGCAGCGGGAGTGGGGGCTACAATGAGCAGTTCTTC CASSGSGGYNEQFF TRBJ2-1 - many TRBV9 14
TGTGCCATCAGCCCCGGACAGGGAAGCTATGGCTACACCTTC CAISPGQGSYGYTF TRBJ1-2 TRBD1 many TRBV10-3 14
TGCAGCGTTGAAGTTTGGGACGGCGAGCTGTTTTTT CSVEVWDGELFF TRBJ2-2 - once TRBV29-1 12
TGTGCCAGCAGCCGATCGGGGCTCCGGGGGGATTACAATGAGCAGTTCTTC CASSRSGLRGDYNEQFF TRBJ2-1 TRBD2 many TRBV11-2 17
TGTGCCAGCAGGTCCCCGGGGGGAAGCACAGATACGCAGTATTTT CASRSPGGSTDTQYF TRBJ2-3 TRBD2 - TRBV28 15
TGTGCCAGCAGCTCCTCCTTGGGCGGCACAGATACGCAGTATTTT CASSSSLGGTDTQYF TRBJ2-3 - many TRBV7-3 15
TGCGCCAGCAGCTTGGGGAACACCGGGGAGACCCAGTACTTC CASSLGNTGETQYF TRBJ2-5 - - TRBV5-1 14
TGTGCCAGCAGCCATCCCCGGACAGGGGCCTACGAGCAGTACTTC CASSHPRTGAYEQYF TRBJ2-7 TRBD1 many TRBV14 15
TGTGCCAGCAGTTACTCGAGAGTCTTCTTCGAGGGGAGGAATGAGCAGTTCTTC CASSYSRVFFEGRNEQFF TRBJ2-1 - - TRBV6-7 18
TGTGCCAGCAGCACTGGTCCAGGGCAGTACTTC CASSTGPGQYF TRBJ2-7 - many TRBV6-2/TRBV6-3 11
TGTGCCAGCAGTCAGCCCCTGGGCGGATCCTACGAGCAGTACTTC CASSQPLGGSYEQYF TRBJ2-7 - many TRBV6-6 15
TGCGCCAGCAGCTTCGGGGGGACAGGGGTTAATGAAGCTTTCTTT CASSFGGTGVNEAFF TRBJ1-1 TRBD1 - TRBV5-1 15
TGTGCCAGCAGTTGGGGACCAAGCTACGAGCAGTACTTC CASSWGPSYEQYF TRBJ2-7 - many TRBV2 13
TGTGCCAGCAGCGGGACTAGCGGGGGGGAAGATACGCAGTATTTT CASSGTSGGEDTQYF TRBJ2-3 TRBD2 many TRBV3-1 15
TGCGCCAGCAAAGGGGGGGACGGGAACACTGAAGCTTTCTTT CASKGGDGNTEAFF TRBJ1-1 - many TRBV4-1 14
TGTGCCAGCAGACCTTCGGGACGGAAGAACACTGAAGCTTTCTTT CASRPSGRKNTEAFF TRBJ1-1 - - TRBV6-5 15
TGTGCCAGCAGTTTCAGCCTAGCTCCCCTCGATGAGCAGTTCTTC CASSFSLAPLDEQFF TRBJ2-1 - few TRBV12-3/TRBV12-4 15
TGTGCCAGCTCGGTTGGACAGGGGCAAGGCTACACCTTC CASSVGQGQGYTF TRBJ1-2 TRBD1 many TRBV18 13
- CASSLVGGGNTF TRBJ1-2 - - TRBV7-8 12
TGCAGTGCTAGGGATAGCGGGGGCCCCCAGGGAGAGACCCAGTACTTC CSARDSGGPQGETQYF TRBJ2-5 TRBD2 many TRBV20-1 16
TGTGCCAGCAGGTCTGGGGGTTCCCAAGAGACCCAGTACTTC CASRSGGSQETQYF TRBJ2-5 - many TRBV19 14
TGTGCCAGCAGTTACCGGCGCAAGGGGAGTTCAACATCACAAGAGACCCAGTACTTC CASSYRRKGSSTSQETQYF TRBJ2-5 - - TRBV6-2/TRBV6-3 19
TGTGCCAGCAGCCCCGCCTTCCCGGGACCGGGGAATGAAAAACTGTTTTTT CASSPAFPGPGNEKLFF TRBJ1-4 - many TRBV7-9 17
TGTGCCAGCAGCCAAGATTATGCCAGGGGAATTTACGCGCAGTACTTC CASSQDYARGIYAQYF TRBJ2-7 - few TRBV14 16
TGTGCCAGCAGCGTGTCTAGCGGGAGGGCCGCAGATACGCAGTATTTT CASSVSSGRAADTQYF TRBJ2-3 TRBD2 many TRBV2 16
TGTGCCAGCAGCCAAGATTACAGGGGGAAGGAAAAACTGTTTTTT CASSQDYRGKEKLFF TRBJ1-4 TRBD1 - TRBV4-2 15
TGTGCCAGCAGTGACCCACGCCCTCCCGGGGCGGGGGGGCCTCCGAACACCGGGGAGCTGTTTTTT CASSDPRPPGAGGPPNTGELFF TRBJ2-2 TRBD2 many TRBV25-1 22
TGTGCCAGCAGCTCAAGACTAGCGGGAGATGAGCAGTTCTTC CASSSRLAGDEQFF TRBJ2-1 TRBD2 many TRBV11-3 14
TGTGCCAGCAGTCTCATGACATGGGGAAACACTGAAGCTTTCTTT CASSLMTWGNTEAFF TRBJ1-1 - - TRBV12-3/TRBV12-4 15
TGTGCCAGCAGTAAAAGGACAGGGGAGTACGACGAGCAGTACTTC CASSKRTGEYDEQYF TRBJ2-7 TRBD1 many TRBV12-3/TRBV12-4 15
TGTGCCAGCAGCCGCGGTTCGTCTAGTTATTACGGCCGTCAAGAGACCCAGTACTTC CASSRGSSSYYGRQETQYF TRBJ2-5 - - TRBV7-6 19
TGTGCCAGCAGCCAAGATGTCGCTCCTAGCTTTCCCGAAGAGACCCAGTACTTC CASSQDVAPSFPEETQYF TRBJ2-5 - - TRBV7-8 18
TGCAGTGCCCCCAGGACAGGGGGCGGTAATCAGCCCCAGTACTTC CSAPRTGGGNQPQYF TRBJ2-5 TRBD1 - TRBV20-1 15
TGTGCCAGCAGTTCCCGACTAGCGGGAGTAGGGAATGAGCAGTTCTTC CASSSRLAGVGNEQFF TRBJ2-1 TRBD2 - TRBV6-2/TRBV6-3 16
TGTGCCAGCTCTTGGGGAGCTGAAGCTTTCTTT CASSWGAEAFF TRBJ1-1 - - TRBV5-5 11
TGTGCCAGCAGTTTGGAGGGATCCCCCTACGAGCAGTACTTC CASSLEGSPYEQYF TRBJ2-7 - many TRBV28 14
TGCAGTGCCCGCCCGGACCCCACAGATACGCAGTATTTT CSARPDPTDTQYF TRBJ2-3 - - TRBV20-1 13
TGCAGTGCAAGTGGGACTAGCGGGAAGGCCGATGAGCAGTTCTTC CSASGTSGKADEQFF TRBJ2-1 TRBD2 - TRBV20-1 15
TGTGCCAGCAGCCCGGGCCAGAACCTTTTAAAGCAGTTCTTC CASSPGQNLLKQFF TRBJ2-1 - many TRBV6-1 14